These 14 T cell receptor beta chains were all obtained from the same sample, sequenced in a study of blood T cell repertoires in COVID-19. Profiling relied on immunoSEQ multiplex PCR, and the TCRdb table lists in-frame clones only, not all of them. The repertoire includes 120,000 to 150,000 clones, roughly 81% of them detected once, and about 2.6% sits in the top ten. The sequenced material came from peripheral blood. The receptors shown here come from a human donor with acute or convalescent COVID-19. The donor label of this sample is uncertain.

This clone was observed a handful of times. This chain links TRBV5-1 with TRBJ2-2; 11 nucleotides align to TRBD2. The CDR3 is made up of 15 amino acids. Germline CDR1 SGHRS, CDR2 YFSETQ. Trimming removed 2 bases from V and 4 bases from J; junction bases left unmatched: 1. CDR3 coding DNA: TGCGCCAGCAGCTTTAGCGGGGGGGCCACCGGGGAGCTGTTTTTT. Translating gives CASSFSGGATGELFF. The full variable domain, rest sourced from reference TRBV5-1 and TRBJ2-2, is KAGVTQTPRYLIKTRGQQVTLSCSPISGHRSVSWYQQTPGQGLQFLFEYFSETQRNKGNFPGRFSGRQFSNSRSEMNVSTLELGDSALYLCASSFSGGATGELFFGEGSRLTVL.

This clone appeared a few times. The chain recombines TRBV18 with TRBJ2-7; 8 bases map to TRBD1. The germline V gene has CDR1 KGHSH and CDR2 LQKENI. The CDR3 sequence is 15 residues long. The V gene end was trimmed by 0 bases and the J gene end by 2 bases; junction bases not matched to a gene: 3. As DNA, the CDR3 is TGTGCCAGCTCACCACCGGGACAGGACCCCTACGAGCAGTACTTC. This translates into CASSPPGQDPYEQYF.

This chain connects TRBV19 to TRBJ2-7; 12 bases line up with TRBD2. CDR1 is LNHDA, CDR2 SQIVND, per germline (reference sequence). The CDR3 sequence is 17 residues long. Germline trimming cut 6 bases from V and 2 bases from J; bases unmatched to any gene: 11. The CDR3 reads CASSPRLTSGGAYEQYV. CDR3 DNA: TGTGCCAGTAGCCCCCGCCTGACTAGCGGGGGAGCCTACGAGCAGTACGTC.

The V call is TRBV4-3, the J call TRBJ2-7, with D maybe TRBD1 (5 bases). The CDR3 sequence is 14 residues long. Trimming took 4 bases from V and 0 from J, leaving 10 bases between them. From germline, CDR1 is LGHNA and CDR2 YSLEER. CDR3 DNA sequence: TGCGCCAGCAGCCGACAGTCCAGCTCCTACGAGCAGTACTTC. Translated: CASSRQSSSYEQYF.

The chain recombines TRBV11-1 with TRBJ1-6, with TRBD1 matching over 10 bases. V was pared by 5 bases and J by 9 bases, with 4 bases of the junction left unmatched. This CDR3 is built from 14 residues. Germline CDR1 reads SGHAT; CDR2 reads FQDESV (reference sequence). CDR3 in DNA: TGTGCCAGCAGCCGACAGGGGGCCGGTTCACCCCTCCACTTT. It encodes CASSRQGAGSPLHF.

This clone was seen only once. The rearrangement joins TRBV7-6 to TRBJ1-1; D unresolved. The germline V and J ends were trimmed by 5 bases and 0 bases, with 13 bases remaining between them. From germline, CDR1 is SGHVS and CDR2 FNYEAQ. The CDR3 length is 15 residues. The DNA of the CDR3 is TGTGCCAGCAGCCCCTCAGTTGGTATGAACACTGAAGCTTTCTTT. The encoded protein is CASSPSVGMNTEAFF.

A few counts support this clone. This chain joins TRBV5-5 and TRBJ2-7; the D is unclear. The germline V gene encodes CDR1 SGHKS and CDR2 YYEKEE (reference sequence). The V end lost 3 bases, the J end lost 1 base, and 11 bases lay between the germline ends. There are 14 residues in the CDR3. The CDR3 reads CASSSLVRSYEQYF. In DNA, the CDR3 is TGTGCCAGCAGCTCCCTTGTTCGTTCCTACGAGCAGTACTTC.

The J gene is TRBJ1-6, the V gene TRBV5-3; 7 bases are shared with TRBD1. TRBV5-3 is known as an ORF, though its function is uncertain. With 0 bases clipped from V and 10 bases from J, the junction kept 4 bases outside the gene matches. This CDR3 has 14 amino acids. The CDR3 nucleotides read TGTGCCAGAAGCTTGGGACAGGGTTTGTCACCCCTCCACTTT. As protein: CARSLGQGLSPLHF.

CDR3 loop: CASSLDRGRGYTF. CDR3 DNA sequence: TGTGCCAGCAGCTTGGACAGGGGCCGGGGCTACACCTTC. The chain combines TRBV5-4 with TRBJ1-2; 7 nucleotides align to TRBD1. Germline lookup yields CDR1 SGHNT and CDR2 YYREEE (reference sequence). The trim removed 0 bases at V and 8 bases at J, leaving 4 bases unmatched. The CDR3 spans 13 residues.

This rearrangement joins TRBV7-6 to TRBJ2-1, with TRBD1 matching over 8 bases. CDR1 and CDR2 from the germline V gene are SGHVS and FNYEAQ. This CDR3 region has 13 residues. V dropped 5 bases and J dropped 12; count of bases not matched to a gene: 9. CDR3 in DNA: TGTGCCAGCAGCCCCACTACAGGGGGTGGGCAGTTCTTC. Residues: CASSPTTGGGQFF.

This rearrangement joins TRBV5-1 to TRBJ1-2; 9 bases are a match to TRBD1. This CDR3 is built from 17 residues. Germline trimming cut 1 base from V and 6 bases from J; bases unmatched to any gene: 13. Germline assignment: CDR1 SGHRS and CDR2 YFSETQ. The CDR3 reads CASSLSEDRGKGNGYTF. The CDR3 DNA follows: TGCGCCAGCAGCTTGTCGGAAGACAGGGGGAAAGGGAATGGCTACACCTTC.

This chain connects TRBV6-5 to TRBJ2-7, with unresolved D. Germline CDR1 reads MNHEY; CDR2 reads SVGAGI. The CDR3 is 15 amino acids. V was trimmed by 5 bases and J by 2 bases, leaving 16 bases between them. CDR3 DNA: TGTGCCAGCAGTCCAACCGGGTCCCAGACCTACGAGCAGTACGTC. It translates to CASSPTGSQTYEQYV.

The chain joins TRBV11-1 to TRBJ2-3, with 9 nucleotides matching TRBD1. CDR1 and CDR2 (germline): SGHAT, FQDESV (reference sequence). The CDR3 covers 16 residues. V shed 5 bases and J 8 bases; nucleotides not matched to a gene: 14. CDR3 loop: CASSGRSGTGRGTQYF. The CDR3 nucleotides read TGTGCCAGCAGCGGGCGCTCCGGGACAGGGAGGGGTACGCAGTATTTT.

This clone has just one count. The V gene is TRBV4-3, the J gene TRBJ1-2; 7 bases match TRBD1. J lost 7 bases, V lost 0 bases, and 11 bases had no gene match. The CDR3 totals 16 residues. In germline, CDR1 is LGHNA, CDR2 YSLEER. CDR3 residues: CASSQETGDELRGYTF. The CDR3 bases are TGCGCCAGCAGCCAAGAAACAGGGGATGAGTTGCGTGGCTACACCTTC.